The clone carrying this T cell receptor (beta chain) was seen repeatedly, ten times or more. Its specificity is unknown. TCRdb passed the reads through MiXCR, listing each CDR3 protein once. The repertoire has 600,000 to 800,000 distinct CDR3 sequences, less than 25% of them found once; the top ten carry approximately 8%. The data were taken from a study of T cell repertoires in cytomegalovirus infection. As for the study in general: Both CMV infection and a matching HLA type were indicated by public TCR beta signatures.

Germline V gives CDR1 SGHVS, CDR2 FNYEAQ. Between the trimmed V and J ends, which lost 5 bases and 0 bases, there was a span of 19 bases. The CDR3 loop spans 17 amino acids. Study observations and caveats: In two of eight donors, the top clonotype was HLA-C-restricted CMV-specific.

The V and J genes are TRBV7-6 and TRBJ2-5, with D perhaps matching TRBD1 (6 bases). The sequence came from a human donor in good health (CMV status not recorded). Some clones in this sample may be carry-over from other donors' samples. The sequenced sample consisted of CD8+ T cells from PBMCs. As DNA, the CDR3 is TGTGCCAGCAGCGTAGGAAGGACAGAACCAAACCAAGAGACCCAGTACTTC. Translated, it gives CASSVGRTEPNQETQYF.